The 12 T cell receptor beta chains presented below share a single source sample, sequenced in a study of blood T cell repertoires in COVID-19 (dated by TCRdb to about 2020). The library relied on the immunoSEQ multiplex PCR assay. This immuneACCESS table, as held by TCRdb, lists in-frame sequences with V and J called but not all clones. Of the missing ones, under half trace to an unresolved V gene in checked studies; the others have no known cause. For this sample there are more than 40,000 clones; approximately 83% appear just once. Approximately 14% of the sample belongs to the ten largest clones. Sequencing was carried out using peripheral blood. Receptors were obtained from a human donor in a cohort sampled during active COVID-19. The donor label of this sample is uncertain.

CDR3 loop: CASISGGRTDTQYF. The CDR3 DNA follows: TGTGCCAGCATATCCGGGGGACGCACAGATACGCAGTATTTT. The J gene is TRBJ2-3, the V gene TRBV28; a weak D match, TRBD2 (6 bases). Trimming cost V 7 bases and J 1 base, with 12 bases left between them. The CDR3 spans 14 residues. The germline CDR1 and CDR2 sequences are MDHEN and SYDVKM.

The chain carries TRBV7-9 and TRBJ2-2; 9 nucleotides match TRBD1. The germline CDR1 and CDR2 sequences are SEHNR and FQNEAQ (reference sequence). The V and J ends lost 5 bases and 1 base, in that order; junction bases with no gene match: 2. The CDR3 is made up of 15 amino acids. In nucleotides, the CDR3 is TGTGCCAGCAGCCCGGGACAGGGGAACACCGGGGAGCTGTTTTTT. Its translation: CASSPGQGNTGELFF.

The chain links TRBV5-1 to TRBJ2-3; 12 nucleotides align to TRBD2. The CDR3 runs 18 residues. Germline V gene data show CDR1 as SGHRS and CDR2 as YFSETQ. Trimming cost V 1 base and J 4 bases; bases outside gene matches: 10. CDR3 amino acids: CASSLITSGGLRSDTQYF. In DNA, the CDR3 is TGCGCCAGCAGCTTGATCACTAGCGGGGGGTTGAGGTCAGATACGCAGTATTTT.

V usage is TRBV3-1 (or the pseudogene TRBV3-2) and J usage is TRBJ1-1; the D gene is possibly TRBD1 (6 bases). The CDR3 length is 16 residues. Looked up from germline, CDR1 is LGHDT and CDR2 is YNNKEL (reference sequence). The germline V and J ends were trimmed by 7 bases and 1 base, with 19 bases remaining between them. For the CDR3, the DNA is TGTGCCAGCACCCTCCGGGGTGGGGGGGCGAACACTGAAGCTTTCTTT. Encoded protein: CASTLRGGGANTEAFF.

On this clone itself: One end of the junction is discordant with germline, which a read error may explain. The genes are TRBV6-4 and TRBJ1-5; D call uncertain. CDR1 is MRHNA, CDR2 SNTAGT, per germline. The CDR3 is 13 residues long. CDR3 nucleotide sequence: TGTGCCAGCAGTGACTACTTCGATCAGGCCCAGCATTTT. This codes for CASSDYFDQAQHF.

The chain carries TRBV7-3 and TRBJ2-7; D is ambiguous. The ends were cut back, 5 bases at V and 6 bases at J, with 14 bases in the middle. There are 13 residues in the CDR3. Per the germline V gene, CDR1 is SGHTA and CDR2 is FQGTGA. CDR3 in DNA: TGTGCCAGCAGCCCTTCCGCTAACTCCGAGCAGTACTTC. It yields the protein CASSPSANSEQYF. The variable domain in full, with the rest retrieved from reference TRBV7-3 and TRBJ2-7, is GAGVSQTPSNKVTEKGKYVELRCDPISGHTALYWYRQSLGQGPEFLIYFQGTGAADDSGLPNDRFFAVRPEGSVSTLKIQRTERGDSAVYLCASSPSANSEQYFGPGTRLTVT.

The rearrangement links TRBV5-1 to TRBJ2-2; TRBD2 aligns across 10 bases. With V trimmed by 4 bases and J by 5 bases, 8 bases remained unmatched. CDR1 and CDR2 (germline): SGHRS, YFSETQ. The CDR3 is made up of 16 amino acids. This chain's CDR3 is CASSPWNSGGTGELFF. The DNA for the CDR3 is TGCGCCAGCAGCCCCTGGAATAGCGGGGGGACCGGGGAGCTGTTTTTT.

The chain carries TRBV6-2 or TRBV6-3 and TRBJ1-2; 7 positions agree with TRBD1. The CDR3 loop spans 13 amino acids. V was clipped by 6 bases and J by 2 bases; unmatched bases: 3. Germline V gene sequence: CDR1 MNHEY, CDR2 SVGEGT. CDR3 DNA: TGTGCCAGCAGCCTACAGGGGAACTATGGCTACACCTTC. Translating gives CASSLQGNYGYTF.

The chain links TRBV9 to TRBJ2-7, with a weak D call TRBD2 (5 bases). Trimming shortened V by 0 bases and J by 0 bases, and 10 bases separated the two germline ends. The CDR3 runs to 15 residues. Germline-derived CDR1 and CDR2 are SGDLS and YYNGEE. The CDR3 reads CASSVERRSSYEQYF. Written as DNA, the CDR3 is TGTGCCAGCAGCGTAGAGAGGAGGAGCTCCTACGAGCAGTACTTC.

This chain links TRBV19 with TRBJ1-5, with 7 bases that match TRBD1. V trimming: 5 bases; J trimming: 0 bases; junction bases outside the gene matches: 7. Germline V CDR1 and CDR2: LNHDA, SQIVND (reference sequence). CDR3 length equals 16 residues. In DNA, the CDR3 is TGTGCCAGTAGTTCCCGACAGGGTTTTAGCAATCAGCCCCAGCATTTT. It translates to CASSSRQGFSNQPQHF.

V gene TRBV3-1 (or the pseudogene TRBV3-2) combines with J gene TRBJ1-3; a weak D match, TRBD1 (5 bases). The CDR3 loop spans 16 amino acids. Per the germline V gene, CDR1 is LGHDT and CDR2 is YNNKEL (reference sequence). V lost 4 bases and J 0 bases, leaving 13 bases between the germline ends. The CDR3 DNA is TGTGCCAGCAGCCCCCTTGACGGGGGCTCTGGAAACACCATATATTTT. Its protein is CASSPLDGGSGNTIYF.

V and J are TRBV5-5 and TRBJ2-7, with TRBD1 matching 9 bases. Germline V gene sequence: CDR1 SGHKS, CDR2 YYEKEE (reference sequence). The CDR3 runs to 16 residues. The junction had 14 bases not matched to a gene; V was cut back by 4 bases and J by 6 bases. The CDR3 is CASSPTRDRVGSEQYF. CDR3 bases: TGTGCCAGCAGCCCTACCCGGGACAGGGTAGGGAGCGAGCAGTACTTC.